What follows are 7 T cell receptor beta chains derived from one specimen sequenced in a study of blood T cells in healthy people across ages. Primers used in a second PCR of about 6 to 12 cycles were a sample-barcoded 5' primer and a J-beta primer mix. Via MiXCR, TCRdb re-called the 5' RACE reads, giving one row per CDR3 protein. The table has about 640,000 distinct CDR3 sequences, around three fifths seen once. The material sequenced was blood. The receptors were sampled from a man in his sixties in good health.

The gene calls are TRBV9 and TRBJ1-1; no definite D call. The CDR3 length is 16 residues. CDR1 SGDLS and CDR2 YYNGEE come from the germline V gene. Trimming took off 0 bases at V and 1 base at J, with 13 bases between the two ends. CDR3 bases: TGTGCCAGCAGCGTAGCCGGGGTCGGATGGAACACTGAAGCTTTCTTT. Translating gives CASSVAGVGWNTEAFF. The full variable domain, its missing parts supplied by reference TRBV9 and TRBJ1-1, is DSGVTQTPKHLITATGQRVTLRCSPRSGDLSVYWYQQSLDQGLQFLIQYYNGEERAKGNILERFSAQQFPDLHSELNLSSLELGDSALYFCASSVAGVGWNTEAFFGQGTRLTVV.

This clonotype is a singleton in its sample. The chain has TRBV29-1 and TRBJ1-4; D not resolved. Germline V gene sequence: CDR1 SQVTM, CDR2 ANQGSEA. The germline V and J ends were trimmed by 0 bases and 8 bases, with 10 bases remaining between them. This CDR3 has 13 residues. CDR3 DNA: TGCAGCGTTGAAGAAGGAATTGGGGAAAAACTGTTTTTT. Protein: CSVEEGIGEKLFF.

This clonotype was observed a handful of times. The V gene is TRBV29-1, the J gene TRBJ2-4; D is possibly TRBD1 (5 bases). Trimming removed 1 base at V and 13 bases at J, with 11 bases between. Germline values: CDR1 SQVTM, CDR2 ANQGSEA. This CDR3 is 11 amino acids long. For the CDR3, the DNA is TGCAGCGTTGAAGGCCCAGGGCTCCAGTACTTC. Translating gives CSVEGPGLQYF.

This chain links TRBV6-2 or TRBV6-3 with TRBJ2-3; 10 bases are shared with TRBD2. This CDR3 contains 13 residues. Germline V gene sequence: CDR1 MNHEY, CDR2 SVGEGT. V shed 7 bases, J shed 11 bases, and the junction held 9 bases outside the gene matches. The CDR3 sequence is CASTKTASGGQYF. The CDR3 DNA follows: TGTGCCAGCACCAAGACCGCTAGCGGGGGGCAGTATTTT.

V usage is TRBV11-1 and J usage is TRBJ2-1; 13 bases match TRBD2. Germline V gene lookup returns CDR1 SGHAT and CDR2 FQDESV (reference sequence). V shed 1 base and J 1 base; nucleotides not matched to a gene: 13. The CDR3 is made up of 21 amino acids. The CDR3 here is CASSLVPRGLAGLRSYNEQFF. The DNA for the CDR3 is TGTGCCAGCAGCTTAGTCCCCCGGGGACTAGCGGGGTTACGATCCTACAATGAGCAGTTCTTC.

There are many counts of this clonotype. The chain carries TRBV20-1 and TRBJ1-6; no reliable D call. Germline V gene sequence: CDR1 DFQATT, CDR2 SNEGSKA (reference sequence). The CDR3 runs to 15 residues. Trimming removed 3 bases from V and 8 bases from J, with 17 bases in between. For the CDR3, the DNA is TGCAGTGCTAGTAAAGGGAAGGCGGATTATTCACCCCTCCACTTT. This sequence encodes CSASKGKADYSPLHF.

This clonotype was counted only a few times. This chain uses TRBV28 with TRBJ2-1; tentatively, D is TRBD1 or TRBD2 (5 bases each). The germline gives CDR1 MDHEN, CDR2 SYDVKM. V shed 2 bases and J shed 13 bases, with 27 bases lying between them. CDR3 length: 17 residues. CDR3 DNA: TGTGCCAGCAGTTTAGGAGGTGATAGGGGTTTCACTGGGATCCAGTTCTTC. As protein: CASSLGGDRGFTGIQFF.